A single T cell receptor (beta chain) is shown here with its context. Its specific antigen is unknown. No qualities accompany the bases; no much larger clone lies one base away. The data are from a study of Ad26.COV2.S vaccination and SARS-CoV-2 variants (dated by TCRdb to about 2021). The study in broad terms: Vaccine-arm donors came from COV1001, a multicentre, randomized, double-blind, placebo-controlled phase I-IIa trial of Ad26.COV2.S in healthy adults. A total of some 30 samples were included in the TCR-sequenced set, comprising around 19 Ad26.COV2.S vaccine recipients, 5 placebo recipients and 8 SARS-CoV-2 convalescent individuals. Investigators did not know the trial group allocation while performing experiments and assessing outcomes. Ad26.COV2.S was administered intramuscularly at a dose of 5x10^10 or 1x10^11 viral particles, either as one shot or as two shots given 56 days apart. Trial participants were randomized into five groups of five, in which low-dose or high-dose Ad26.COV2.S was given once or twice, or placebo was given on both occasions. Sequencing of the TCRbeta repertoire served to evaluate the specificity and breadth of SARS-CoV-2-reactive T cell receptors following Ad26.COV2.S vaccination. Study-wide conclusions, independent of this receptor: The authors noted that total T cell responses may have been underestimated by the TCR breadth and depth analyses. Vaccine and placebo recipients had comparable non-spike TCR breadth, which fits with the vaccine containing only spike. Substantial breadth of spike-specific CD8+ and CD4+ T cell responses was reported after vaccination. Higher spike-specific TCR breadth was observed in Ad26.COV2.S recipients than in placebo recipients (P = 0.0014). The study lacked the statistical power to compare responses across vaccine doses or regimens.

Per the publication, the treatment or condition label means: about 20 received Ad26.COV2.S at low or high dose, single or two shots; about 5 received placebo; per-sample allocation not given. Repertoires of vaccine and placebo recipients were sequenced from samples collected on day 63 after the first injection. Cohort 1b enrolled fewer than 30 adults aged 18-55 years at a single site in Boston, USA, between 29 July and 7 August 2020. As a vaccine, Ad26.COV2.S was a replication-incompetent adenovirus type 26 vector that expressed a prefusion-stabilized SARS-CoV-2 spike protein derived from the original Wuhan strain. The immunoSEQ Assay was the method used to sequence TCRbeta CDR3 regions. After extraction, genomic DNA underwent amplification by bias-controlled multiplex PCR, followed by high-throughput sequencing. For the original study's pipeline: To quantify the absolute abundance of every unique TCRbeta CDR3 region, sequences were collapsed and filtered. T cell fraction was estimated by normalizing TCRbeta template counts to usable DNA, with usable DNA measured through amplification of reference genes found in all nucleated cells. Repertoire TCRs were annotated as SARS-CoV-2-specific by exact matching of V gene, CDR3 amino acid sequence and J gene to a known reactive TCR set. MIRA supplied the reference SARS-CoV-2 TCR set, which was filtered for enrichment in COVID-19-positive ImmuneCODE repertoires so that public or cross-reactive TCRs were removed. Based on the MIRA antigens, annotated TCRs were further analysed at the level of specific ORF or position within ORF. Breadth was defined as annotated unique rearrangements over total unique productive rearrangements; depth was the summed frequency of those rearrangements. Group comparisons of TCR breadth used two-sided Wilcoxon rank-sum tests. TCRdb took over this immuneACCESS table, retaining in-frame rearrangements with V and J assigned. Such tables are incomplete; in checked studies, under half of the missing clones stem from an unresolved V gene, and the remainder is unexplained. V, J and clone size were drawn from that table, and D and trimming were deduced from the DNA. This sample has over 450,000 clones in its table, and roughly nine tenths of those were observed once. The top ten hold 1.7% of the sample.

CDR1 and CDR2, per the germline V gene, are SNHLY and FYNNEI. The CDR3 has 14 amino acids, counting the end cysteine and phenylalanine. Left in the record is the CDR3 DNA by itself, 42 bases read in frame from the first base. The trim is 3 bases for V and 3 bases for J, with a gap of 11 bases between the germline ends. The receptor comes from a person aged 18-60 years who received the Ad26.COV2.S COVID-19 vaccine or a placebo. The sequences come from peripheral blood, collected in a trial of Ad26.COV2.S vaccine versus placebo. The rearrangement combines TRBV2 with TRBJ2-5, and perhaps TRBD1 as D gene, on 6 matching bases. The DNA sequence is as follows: TGTGCCAGCAGTGATCGAGAGGGGGAAGAGACCCAGTACTTC. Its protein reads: CASSDREGEETQYF. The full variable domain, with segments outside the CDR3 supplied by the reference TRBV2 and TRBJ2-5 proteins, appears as EPEVTQTPSHQVTQMGQEVILRCVPISNHLYFYWYRQILGQKVEFLVSFYNNEISEKSEIFDDQFSVERPDGSNFTLKIRSTKLEDSAMYFCASSDREGEETQYFGPGTRLLVL.